The present T cell receptor (beta chain) was sequenced within a study of cytomegalovirus exposure and HLA in healthy donors (dated by TCRdb to between 2016 and 2019). A note on the overall study: An earlier analysis of some 600 of the donors reported approximately 260 Gb of sequence data and around 100 million unique TCR beta sequences obtained from around 170 million T cells. The study profiled the T cell repertoires of some 610 subjects by immunosequencing and related them to cytomegalovirus serostatus. The later analysis used no new phenotypic data to find candidate immune exposures, relying instead on TCR beta sequences and their occurrence across donors. Every repertoire in the discovery cohort had been generated on one and the same sequencing platform. Donor age, sex, ethnicity and CMV serostatus were compiled alongside the repertoire data. Roughly 300 gigabases of sequencing data and around 80 million unique TCR sequences made up an early release that covered approximately 650 HLA-typed donors. In addition to the first cohort of around 670 subjects, a separate validation cohort of around 110 different subjects was used. A later analysis re-examined previously published TCR beta repertoires from over 500 donors and added high-resolution HLA genotyping to investigate patterns of TCR occurrence. Of the roughly 390 genotyped donors, 80% to 90% were placed in the genetic ancestry cluster associated with self-reported Caucasian donors. An earlier analysis of approximately 630 of the donors applied high-throughput TCR beta sequencing to assess whether each TCR beta V gene segment acted as functional or pseudogenic. In a later genetic analysis, genome-wide SNP genotypes for about 55% of the roughly 700 donors were used, and that subset was treated as a discovery cohort. The study combined high-throughput TCR immunosequencing, statistical association of individual TCRs with disease status, and machine learning to predict cytomegalovirus infection status. Four or five DR-DQ haplotypes were handled as single units for association and clustering, since linkage in the cohort was strong. The study aimed to test whether signatures of past pathogen exposure could be identified by cataloging public T cell receptors. Both class I and class II loci were covered by HLA typing, at four-digit resolution. The number of donors typed differed by locus, with roughly 620-630 for A, B, C, DRB1 and DQB1, around 500 for DQA1, about 610 for DPA1, and some 440 for DPB1. On average, around 240,000 unique TCR beta nucleotide sequences were sequenced per donor among some 420 genotyped donors of the cohort, with roughly 18% of those sequences being non-productive.

In total, approximately 700 healthy bone marrow donors made up the cohort. At the time of sampling, every cohort member was nominally healthy, though immune exposures that went unrecorded were likely present. The donor was CMV seronegative and belonged to the group of 320 or so seronegative cohort members. Each donor provided a peripheral blood sample, and peripheral blood mononuclear cells were used for TCR beta sequencing. The Qiagen DNeasy Blood Extraction Kit was used to extract genomic DNA from the blood cell samples. Via the germline V gene, CDR1 is SGHTS and CDR2 YDEGEE. Inclusive of the bounding cysteine and phenylalanine, the CDR3 is 17 residues long. This entry keeps only the CDR3 DNA: 51 bases, framed from base 1. V is clipped by 2 bases and J by 1 base, and the sequence between their germline boundaries is 17 bases long. Overall results and qualifications from the work: Several of the top co-occurrence clusters appeared to be linked to parvovirus B19, influenza, CMV and Epstein-Barr virus, according to a later analysis. The study listed approximately 150 TCR beta chains as associated with cytomegalovirus. In vitro tests confirmed that a few of the cytomegalovirus-associated TCR beta chains recognize cytomegalovirus antigens. Specific HLA alleles were associated with 15,000 to 20,000 TCR beta sequences at a false discovery rate of 0.05 in a later analysis. Presence/absence analyses assumed roughly uniform sequencing depth across donors, an assumption that may not hold. An earlier analysis of approximately 540 of the donors showed that most TCR beta V segments appeared in productive rearrangements either about 87% or about 30% of the time, which broadly matched IMGT annotations. Correlated functional status among segregating V segments might reflect linkage disequilibrium, but an unknown experimental factor could not be ruled out. The authors suggested that the approach could potentially be extended to other disease states and immunological phenotypes. Most TCR sequences were observed very rarely across donors, whereas some public TCRs were present in many individuals. A later analysis found that HLA-associated TCR beta chains were more clonally expanded and had lower generation probabilities than equally common non-associated chains. Most CMV-associated TCR beta chains appeared to be HLA-restricted in a later analysis, and the HLA associations seemed to be driven largely by CMV exposure. HLA typing was unavailable for some donors at each locus, so association tests used only the typed subset. In this cohort, only TCR beta chains were sequenced, and detectable features were limited by the absence of alpha or paired-chain data. Assigning TCR associations to individual alleles was difficult when HLA alleles, especially DR and DQ, strongly co-occurred. A further reported finding was that TCR beta sequences accurately predicted the HLA-A and HLA-B alleles for most subjects in the first cohort. The sequencing pipeline was judged likely to have produced a cluster of highly shared sequence variants as a technical artifact. According to a later analysis, TCR association rates differed among HLA loci, with DRB1 alleles showing the most associated TCRs and HLA-C alleles showing the fewest. Because counts were too low, more than 15 rarely observed V segments, including chromosome 9 orphons, were left out of the earlier analysis of a few hundred of the donors. Because the 87-base-pair reads could not distinguish some IMGT-functional V segments, including TRBV6-2 and TRBV6-3, those segments were excluded. Cytomegalovirus status was reported to be diagnosed by the classifier with high specificity and sensitivity in both the original and validation cohorts. A later genetic analysis associated a missense DCLRE1C variant with V-gene and J-gene trimming of TCR beta chains, and an independent cohort replicated the association. Compared with the approximately 670-donor mean, donors in an Asian-associated ancestry cluster had fewer N-insertions in productive TCRs, according to a later genetic analysis. CMV serostatus was the only immune exposure information available for the cohort.

Libraries were built with the immunoSEQ multiplex PCR assay. A mixture of 60 forward primers for TCR Vbeta segments and 13 reverse primers for TCR Jbeta segments was used in the multiplex PCR. A multiplex PCR assay on genomic DNA amplified the CDR3 region of rearranged TCR beta genes. On the Illumina HiSeq System, the amplified TCR beta libraries were sequenced as 87-base-pair reads. As for the authors' bioinformatics: In a later analysis, about 80 million unique TCR beta chains were counted across the 500 to 850 repertoires, and around 11 million of these chains were shared by at least two donors. Raw reads were error-corrected and collapsed into unique sequences by a nearest-neighbor algorithm in which closely related sequences were merged to remove PCR and sequencing errors. Alignment of CDR3 sequences to IMGT reference sequences was used to assign V, D and J gene segments. For a sequence to be retained, a match of at least six nucleotides to both a V gene segment and a J gene segment was required. A rearrangement counted as productive if the CDR3 had no stop codons and remained in frame with V and J, and every other rearrangement counted as non-productive. CDR3 was defined by IMGT convention, running from the second conserved V-encoded cysteine to the conserved J-encoded phenylalanine. The earlier analysis of 550 to 650 of the donors excluded any sequence lacking an unambiguous match to a single V gene segment. An earlier analysis of 587 of the donors classified V segments as functional when productive rearrangements were above 56.7% and as segregating when the standard deviation between donors was above 5%. A statistical classification framework was developed to diagnose cytomegalovirus status using the catalog of TCR beta chain sequences. V and J gene assignment, in a later analysis, came from comparing TCR nucleotide sequences with IMGT/GENE-DB human TR gene sequences. A later analysis assigned CDR3 sequences and most-parsimonious VDJ recombination scenarios with the TCRdist pipeline. In a later analysis, every TCR beta chain was defined by the combination of its CDR3 amino acid sequence and its V-gene family, and reads without a unique V-gene family were dropped. As a way to deal with suspected cross-contamination and a sequencing artifact, a later analysis dropped approximately 590 nucleotide sequences that were highly shared and had low generation probability. In a later analysis, a clonal expansion index for each public chain was calculated from normalized within-repertoire ranks of inferred template counts. Generation probabilities in a later analysis came from a VDJ recombination model fitted to out-of-frame rearrangements, and those results were checked against IGoR. In a later analysis, hypergeometric tests were used to score TCR-TCR, TCR-HLA and TCR-CMV co-occurrence, with a repertoire-size bias correction applied to TCR pairs. A later analysis estimated false discovery rates by permuting HLA or CMV assignments 20 times. In a later analysis, co-occurring TCRs were grouped using DBSCAN, and TCRdist sequence similarity was added for clustering within HLA-allele-positive subsets. Repertoires with fewer than 30,000 or more than 120,000 public chains, plus five repertoires with anomalous nucleotide sharing, were excluded from co-occurrence clustering. In TCRdb, the immuneACCESS table is reduced to in-frame sequences with V and J assigned. These tables do not hold every clone; where another copy was compared, an unresolved V gene accounts for under half, and the others remain unexplained. Clone size and the V and J calls come from that table; the DNA yielded D and trimming. For this sample the table gives about 160,000 clones, of which around four fifths were detected only once. Approximately 2% of the sample goes to the ten largest clones.

This clone was counted a few times. Its binding antigen is unknown. One base away there is no much larger clone; base qualities are not given. The V gene is TRBV5-8 and the J gene is TRBJ2-3, with a weak D call of TRBD2 (6 bases match). Sequences were obtained from PBMCs. This clonotype was obtained from a female donor in good health and CMV-seronegative. Here the CDR3 is given as CASSFSSIERGTDTQYF. The DNA sequence reads TGTGCCAGCAGCTTTTCTTCGATCGAGCGGGGCACAGATACGCAGTATTTT. Reference TRBV5-8 and TRBJ2-3 genes cover what lies past the CDR3, so the full variable domain is EAGVTQSPTHLIKTRGQQATLRCSPISGHTSVYWYQQALGLGLQFLLWYDEGEERNRGNFPPRFSGRQFPNYSSELNVNALELEDSALYLCASSFSSIERGTDTQYFGPGTRLTVL.